This T cell receptor beta chain was observed in a study of patients and donors after allogeneic stem cell transplantation. TCRdb analysed the RT-PCR reads with MiXCR anew, one entry per CDR3 protein. The sample includes some 960,000 distinct CDR3 sequences, around 17% of them seen just once. The CDR3 has 15 residues. Germline lookup yields CDR1 SGHRS and CDR2 YFSETQ. Trimming took off 5 bases at V and 2 bases at J, with 17 bases between the two ends. The chain recombines TRBV5-1 with TRBJ2-7; D is uncertain. The receptor was isolated from a human donor who was either an allogeneic HSCT recipient or a stem cell or donor lymphocyte infusion donor (not recorded which). It is not recorded whose cells these are; they may come from a transplant donor. Sequenced material: blood, either unsorted or a sorted T cell fraction (not recorded which). The CDR3 coding sequence is TGCGCCAGCAGACCCGCGAAAGGGATAGCCTACGAGCAGTACTTC. It translates to CASRPAKGIAYEQYF.